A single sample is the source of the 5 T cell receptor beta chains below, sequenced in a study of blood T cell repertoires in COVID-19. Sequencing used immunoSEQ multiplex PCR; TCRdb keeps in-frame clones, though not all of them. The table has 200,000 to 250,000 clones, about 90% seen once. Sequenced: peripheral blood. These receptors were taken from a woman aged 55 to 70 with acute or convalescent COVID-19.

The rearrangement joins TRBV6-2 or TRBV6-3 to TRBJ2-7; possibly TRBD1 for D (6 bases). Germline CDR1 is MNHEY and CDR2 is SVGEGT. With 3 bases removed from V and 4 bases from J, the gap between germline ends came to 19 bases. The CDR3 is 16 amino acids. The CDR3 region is CASSYPPRGQLYEQYF. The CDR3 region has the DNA TGTGCCAGCAGTTATCCGCCCCGAGGACAGCTATACGAGCAGTACTTC.

Here the CDR3 reads CASRDRAGYTF. CDR3 coding DNA: TGTGCCAGCAGGGACAGGGCTGGCTACACCTTC. V is TRBV12-3 or TRBV12-4 and J is TRBJ1-2; 8 positions match TRBD1. J was trimmed by 7 bases and V by 6 bases; bases with no gene match: 1. The CDR3 length is 11 residues.

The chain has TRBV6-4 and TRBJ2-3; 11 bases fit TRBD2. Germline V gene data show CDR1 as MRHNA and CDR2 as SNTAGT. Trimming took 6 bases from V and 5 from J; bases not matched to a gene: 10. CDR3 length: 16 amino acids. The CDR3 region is CASSHLAGGTIDTQYF. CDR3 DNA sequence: TGTGCCAGCAGCCACCTAGCGGGAGGCACGATAGATACGCAGTATTTT.

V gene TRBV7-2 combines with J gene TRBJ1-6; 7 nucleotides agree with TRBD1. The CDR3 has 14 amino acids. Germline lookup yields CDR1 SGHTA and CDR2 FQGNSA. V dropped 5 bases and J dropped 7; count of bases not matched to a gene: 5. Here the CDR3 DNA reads TGTGCCAGCAGCCTTACAGGGGTCAATTCACCCCTCCACTTT. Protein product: CASSLTGVNSPLHF.

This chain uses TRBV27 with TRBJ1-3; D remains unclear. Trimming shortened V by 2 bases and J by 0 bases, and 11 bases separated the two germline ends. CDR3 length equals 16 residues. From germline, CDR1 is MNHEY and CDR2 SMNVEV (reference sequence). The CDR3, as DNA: TGTGCCAGCAGTTTAAGGTGGAGGGCCTCTGGAAACACCATATATTTT. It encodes CASSLRWRASGNTIYF.